The 24 T cell receptor beta chains given below trace back to one sample, sequenced in a study of T-cell memory formation after mild COVID-19. MiXCR, run by TCRdb on the 5' RACE reads, gives a single entry per CDR3 protein. The top ten hold around 23% of the sample, which has 350,000 or so distinct CDR3 sequences, 20% to 25% seen once. The sequencing input was PBMCs or a T cell subset sorted from them (not recorded which). These receptors all come from a man younger than 35 who had mild COVID-19 (a few samples of this study predate the infection). Cell type and time point are not known.

This chain connects TRBV12-3 or TRBV12-4 to TRBJ2-7, with 11 bases that match TRBD1. After removal of 6 bases from V and 7 bases from J, the junction contained 8 bases not matched to a gene. This CDR3 region has 14 residues. The CDR3 bases are TGTGCCAGCAGCTTTGGACAGGGGGCGCGGGAGCAGTACTTC. The encoded protein is CASSFGQGAREQYF.

The chain combines TRBV4-2 with TRBJ2-4; D gene unclear. This CDR3 spans 17 amino acids. Trimming took 0 bases from V and 4 from J, leaving 16 bases between them. Germline CDR1 and CDR2: LGHNA and YNFKEQ. The CDR3: CASSQEMGVLEKNIQYF. The CDR3 nucleotides are TGTGCCAGCAGCCAAGAAATGGGCGTACTCGAAAAAAACATTCAGTACTTC.

V and J are TRBV20-1 and TRBJ2-5; 8 bases are a match to TRBD1. CDR1 DFQATT and CDR2 SNEGSKA come from the germline V gene (reference sequence). With 1 base clipped from V and 3 bases from J, the junction kept 4 bases outside the gene matches. The CDR3 is 14 residues long. The CDR3 here is CSARVGTGEETQYF. In nucleotides, the CDR3 is TGCAGTGCTAGAGTCGGGACAGGAGAAGAGACCCAGTACTTC.

Notes on this clonotype: Being one base from a much bigger clone, this may be a read error. The chain combines TRBV6-5 with TRBJ2-3; no reliable D call. Germline CDR1 is MNHEY and CDR2 is SVGAGI. Between the trimmed V and J ends, which lost 6 bases and 3 bases, there was a span of 7 bases. The CDR3 totals 12 residues. The CDR3 is CASRSETDTQYF. The CDR3 DNA is TGTGCCAGCAGATCCGAGACAGATACGCAGTATTTT.

The chain has TRBV18 and TRBJ1-5, with D possibly TRBD1 on 6 matching bases. This CDR3 spans 15 amino acids. The V end lost 4 bases, the J end lost 0 bases, and 10 bases lay between the germline ends. CDR1 is KGHSH, CDR2 LQKENI, per germline. CDR3 bases: TGTGCCAGCTCACTAGGACAGAATAGCAATCAGCCCCAGCATTTT. It specifies CASSLGQNSNQPQHF.

This clonotype was seen more than once but under ten times. The chain has TRBV11-3 and TRBJ2-2; maybe TRBD2 (6 bases). Germline loops: CDR1 SGHNT, CDR2 YENEEA. The CDR3 extends over 14 amino acids. Trimming removed 3 bases from V and 7 bases from J, with 12 bases in between. The CDR3 here is CASSLGGNGGELFF. In DNA, the CDR3 is TGTGCCAGCAGCTTGGGGGGTAATGGCGGGGAGCTGTTTTTT.

This clonotype was seen a few times. This chain connects TRBV9 to TRBJ2-1; TRBD2 matches at 12 bases. Germline-derived CDR1 and CDR2 are SGDLS and YYNGEE. V shed 4 bases and J 6 bases; nucleotides not matched to a gene: 2. The CDR3 sequence is 14 residues long. Here the CDR3 reads CASSRTSGANEQFF. The CDR3 nucleotides read TGTGCCAGCAGCCGGACTAGCGGGGCCAATGAGCAGTTCTTC. The full variable domain, completed using reference TRBV9 and TRBJ2-1, is DSGVTQTPKHLITATGQRVTLRCSPRSGDLSVYWYQQSLDQGLQFLIQYYNGEERAKGNILERFSAQQFPDLHSELNLSSLELGDSALYFCASSRTSGANEQFFGPGTRLTVL.

In DNA form, the CDR3 reads TGTGCCAGCAGCTTGACGGGTGAGGATAGCAATCAGCCCCAGCATTTT. Its translation: CASSLTGEDSNQPQHF. The chain links TRBV5-6 to TRBJ1-5; D not certain. Looked up from germline, CDR1 is SGHDT and CDR2 is YYEEEE. The germline V and J ends were trimmed by 1 base and 0 bases, with 11 bases remaining between them. The length of the CDR3 is 16 residues.

This rearrangement joins TRBV18 to TRBJ1-1; TRBD1 matches at 7 bases. The CDR3 is made up of 16 amino acids. Germline V gives CDR1 KGHSH, CDR2 LQKENI. Trimming took 0 bases from V and 5 from J; bases not matched to a gene: 9. The CDR3 coding sequence is TGTGCCAGCTCACCACCGAATTATGAGGGGGCGACTGAAGCTTTCTTT. This encodes CASSPPNYEGATEAFF.

This clonotype was observed a handful of times. The chain uses TRBV7-2 and TRBJ2-5, with D possibly matching TRBD2 (6 bases). V shed 6 bases and J shed 4 bases, with 15 bases lying between them. CDR1 is SGHTA, CDR2 FQGNSA, per germline. The length of the CDR3 is 14 residues. The CDR3 sequence is CASRAAEGRETQYF. In DNA, the CDR3 is TGTGCCAGCAGGGCCGCGGAGGGGCGAGAGACCCAGTACTTC. The whole variable domain, remainder taken from reference TRBV7-2 and TRBJ2-5, is GAGVSQSPSNKVTEKGKDVELRCDPISGHTALYWYRQSLGQGLEFLIYFQGNSAPDKSGLPSDRFSAERTGGSVSTLTIQRTQQEDSAVYLCASRAAEGRETQYFGPGTRLLVL.

This clonotype was counted between two and nine times. The J gene is TRBJ2-3, the V gene TRBV10-3, with 10 bases that match TRBD2. The V segment lost 4 bases and the J segment 0 bases; nucleotides outside the gene matches: 10. Germline V gene data show CDR1 as ENHRY and CDR2 as SYGVKD. The CDR3 contains 18 residues. The CDR3 is CAISASGGAYDSTDTQYF. For the CDR3, the DNA is TGTGCCATCAGTGCGAGCGGGGGGGCCTACGATAGCACAGATACGCAGTATTTT.

The sample holds a few counts of this clonotype. CDR3 sequence: CASSLGGGPPHEQYF. The DNA for the CDR3 is TGTGCCAGCAGTTTAGGTGGGGGGCCCCCCCACGAGCAGTACTTC. V usage is TRBV12-3 or TRBV12-4 and J usage is TRBJ2-7; the D gene could be TRBD1 or TRBD2 (6 bases each). The V gene lost 1 base and the J gene lost 5 bases, with 15 bases spanning the gap. The CDR3 covers 15 residues.

In this sample, this clonotype turned up a few times. The chain carries TRBV20-1 and TRBJ1-5; D might be TRBD1 (5 bases). The length of the CDR3 is 12 residues. Per the germline V gene, CDR1 is DFQATT and CDR2 is SNEGSKA (reference sequence). V was clipped by 5 bases and J by 5 bases, with 10 bases between them. This chain's CDR3 is CSAAGGDQPQHF. CDR3 in DNA: TGCAGTGCTGCGGGGGGGGATCAGCCCCAGCATTTT.

The chain combines TRBV27 with TRBJ2-1, with a weak D call TRBD1 (5 bases). V lost 6 bases, J lost 7 bases, and 16 bases lay in between. CDR1 is MNHEY, CDR2 SMNVEV, per germline (reference sequence). The CDR3 contains 14 residues. The CDR3, as DNA: TGTGCCAGCAGGCCCCCCTGGGGCTTGAATGAGCAGTTCTTC. The encoded protein is CASRPPWGLNEQFF.

This chain links TRBV21-1 with TRBJ2-6; the table's D call of TRBD1 was not tested on the DNA. TRBV21-1 is a known pseudogene. The CDR3 runs 15 residues. CDR3 amino acids: CASGTELSGANVLTF. CDR3 nucleotide sequence: TGTGCCAGCGGGACAGAACTCTCTGGGGCCAACGTCCTGACTTTC.

This clonotype has more than one count but fewer than ten. The chain is built from TRBV7-8 and TRBJ2-2; perhaps TRBD2 as D (7 bases). The CDR3 has 17 residues. Germline CDR1 and CDR2: SGHVS and FQNEAQ. The V end lost 1 base, the J end lost 5 bases, and 17 bases lay between the germline ends. The CDR3 bases are TGTGCCAGCAGCTTAGATGCGAGGGGGGGCCGAACCGGGGAGCTGTTTTTT. As protein: CASSLDARGGRTGELFF.

Turning to this clonotype: This may stem from a read error, because a much larger clone lies one nucleotide away. The chain links TRBV12-3 or TRBV12-4 to TRBJ2-7, with a possible D match to TRBD2 (5 bases). This CDR3 spans 13 amino acids. Deletions cut 9 bases from V and 3 bases from J, with 15 bases between. Written as DNA, the CDR3 is TGTGCCAGAAGCCCCGGAGGATTCTACGAGCAGTACGTC. It is translated as CARSPGGFYEQYV.

This clonotype showed up many times. The rearrangement joins TRBV12-3 or TRBV12-4 to TRBJ2-7; TRBD2 might be the D (5 bases). Trimming removed 5 bases at V and 4 bases at J, with 12 bases between. This CDR3 has 13 amino acids. The CDR3 sequence: CASSLRGDYEQYF. CDR3 coding DNA: TGTGCCAGCAGTCTCCGGGGAGATTACGAGCAGTACTTC.

The chain is built from TRBV12-3 or TRBV12-4 and TRBJ1-4; perhaps TRBD1 as D (5 bases). CDR3 length: 13 residues. V was trimmed by 4 bases and J by 10 bases, leaving 13 bases between them. CDR3 coding DNA: TGTGCCAGCAGTTGGGGCGCCGGGGGAAAACTGTTTTTT. This sequence encodes CASSWGAGGKLFF.

The chain links TRBV27 to TRBJ2-3; 10 nucleotides align to TRBD2. Trimming cost V 7 bases and J 2 bases; bases outside gene matches: 6. From germline, CDR1 is MNHEY and CDR2 SMNVEV (reference sequence). The CDR3 totals 15 residues. In DNA form, the CDR3 reads TGTGCCAGCAACTTAGCGGGGGGCCCCACAGATACGCAGTATTTT. Amino acids: CASNLAGGPTDTQYF.

This clonotype showed up just once. V usage is TRBV20-1 and J usage is TRBJ1-2; 11 nucleotides agree with TRBD1. The CDR3 has 15 amino acids. The V and J ends lost 4 bases and 4 bases, in that order; junction bases with no gene match: 8. Germline CDR1 is DFQATT and CDR2 is SNEGSKA (reference sequence). The CDR3 is CSATQGTGGTYGYTF. CDR3 bases: TGCAGTGCTACCCAGGGGACAGGGGGGACCTATGGCTACACCTTC.

The V and J genes are TRBV6-5 and TRBJ1-2, with 12 bases lining up with TRBD1. CDR3 length equals 13 residues. After removal of 8 bases from V and 8 bases from J, the junction contained 6 bases not matched to a gene. CDR1 and CDR2 from the germline V gene are MNHEY and SVGAGI. CDR3 sequence: CASAGTGGRGYTF. The DNA for the CDR3 is TGTGCCAGCGCAGGGACAGGGGGCAGGGGCTACACCTTC.

This clonotype was found a few times. The rearrangement joins TRBV5-1 to TRBJ2-7; 9 nucleotides line up with TRBD1. This CDR3 has 14 residues. V shed 2 bases, J shed 3 bases, and the junction held 3 bases outside the gene matches. Germline CDR1 and CDR2: SGHRS and YFSETQ. The CDR3 region has the DNA TGCGCCAGCAGCTTAGGACAGGGGTACTACGAGCAGTACTTC. This sequence encodes CASSLGQGYYEQYF.

This clonotype came up a few times. The rearrangement links TRBV3-1 to TRBJ2-7; D is ambiguous. This CDR3 is built from 14 residues. Germline CDR1 LGHDT, CDR2 YNNKEL (reference sequence). V was cut by 4 bases and J by 0 bases, with 10 bases left in between. The CDR3 DNA follows: TGTGCCAGCAGCCCGTGTTTGGACTCCTACGAGCAGTACGTC. Residues: CASSPCLDSYEQYV.